The source of this T cell receptor (beta chain) is a study of cytomegalovirus exposure and HLA in healthy donors. On this clone itself: Antigen: not known.

Here immunoSEQ multiplex PCR was the method, and the copy in TCRdb shows in-frame clones only, minus some. The sample consists of roughly 300,000 clones, about nine tenths of them appearing once. The trim removed 4 bases at V and 1 base at J, leaving 8 bases unmatched. This CDR3 has 15 amino acids. CDR1 is SQVTM and CDR2 is ANQGSEA in the germline V gene. Overall study findings and caveats: The authors listed 150 to 200 TCR beta chains as cytomegalovirus-associated. Later, an analysis found that TCR clusters from the first cohort tended to co-occur in the roughly 120 validation repertoires. A few CMV-associated chains were confirmed in vitro to be specific for CMV antigens.

Sequenced: PBMCs. The sequence came from a woman aged 25 to 39 in good health and CMV-seropositive. The chain links TRBV29-1 to TRBJ2-3; 7 bases fit TRBD1. The CDR3 spells CSVATGIGGTDTQYF. CDR3 nucleotide sequence: TGCAGCGTTGCGACAGGGATAGGAGGCACAGATACGCAGTATTTT.